The 5 T cell receptor beta chains below come from one sample, sequenced in a study of blood T cell repertoires in COVID-19. TCRdb's table, derived via immunoSEQ multiplex PCR, lists solely in-frame clones and lacks some. The sample carries about 78,000 clones, about 90% recorded once. Sequencing was carried out using peripheral blood. These receptors all come from a woman aged 45 to 65 in a cohort sampled during active COVID-19.

The V call is TRBV6-5, the J call TRBJ2-2; perhaps TRBD2 as D (6 bases). Trimming removed 4 bases from V and 7 bases from J, with 13 bases in between. The CDR3 length is 14 residues. Germline loops: CDR1 MNHEY, CDR2 SVGAGI. The CDR3 region is CASSSSGLGGELFF. CDR3 coding DNA: TGTGCCAGCAGTTCCTCGGGACTTGGCGGGGAGCTGTTTTTT.

The chain employs TRBV6-5 and TRBJ1-1, with 7 bases identical to TRBD1. With V trimmed by 4 bases and J by 4 bases, 3 bases remained unmatched. This CDR3 contains 13 residues. In germline, CDR1 is MNHEY, CDR2 SVGAGI. CDR3 nucleotides: TGTGCCAGCAGTTGGCAGGGGGGCACTGAAGCTTTCTTT. Translating it yields CASSWQGGTEAFF.

V and J are TRBV28 and TRBJ2-7; 8 nucleotides align to TRBD1. Germline trimming cut 4 bases from V and 3 bases from J; bases unmatched to any gene: 5. The CDR3 is 14 amino acids. CDR1 and CDR2 (germline): MDHEN, SYDVKM. This chain's CDR3 is CASSWGTGDYEQYF. CDR3 bases: TGTGCCAGCAGTTGGGGGACAGGAGACTACGAGCAGTACTTC.

This clone appeared a single time. This sequence joins TRBV15 and TRBJ2-5, with 8 nucleotides matching TRBD2. The CDR3 runs 16 residues. In germline, CDR1 is LNHNV, CDR2 YYDKDF (reference sequence). V lost 0 bases, J lost 5 bases, and 8 bases stayed unmatched. The DNA for the CDR3 is TGTGCCACCAGCAGAGAACCGGGACTAGTGGGCGAGACCCAGTACTTC. It codes for CATSREPGLVGETQYF.

The chain uses TRBV6-6 and TRBJ2-7; possible D gene TRBD2, 7 bases. Trimming stripped 4 bases from V and 8 bases from J, with 15 bases between. The CDR3 has 13 residues. The germline CDR1 and CDR2 sequences are MNHNY and SVGAGI (reference sequence). The CDR3 nucleotides read TGTGCCAGCAGTTTTAAGGGGGAGGGGAAGCAGTACTTC. Its translation: CASSFKGEGKQYF.